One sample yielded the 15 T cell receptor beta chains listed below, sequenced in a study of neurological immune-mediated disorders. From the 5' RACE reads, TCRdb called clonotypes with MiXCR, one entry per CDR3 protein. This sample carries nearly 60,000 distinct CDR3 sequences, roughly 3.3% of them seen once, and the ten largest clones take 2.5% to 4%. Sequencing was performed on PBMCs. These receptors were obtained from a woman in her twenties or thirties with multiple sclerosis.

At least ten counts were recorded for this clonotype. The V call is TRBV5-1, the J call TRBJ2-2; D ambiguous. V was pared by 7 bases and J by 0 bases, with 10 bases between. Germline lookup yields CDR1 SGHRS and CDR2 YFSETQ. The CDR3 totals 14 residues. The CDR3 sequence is CASAPTANTGELFF. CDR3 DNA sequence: TGCGCCAGCGCCCCGACGGCGAACACCGGGGAGCTGTTTTTT.

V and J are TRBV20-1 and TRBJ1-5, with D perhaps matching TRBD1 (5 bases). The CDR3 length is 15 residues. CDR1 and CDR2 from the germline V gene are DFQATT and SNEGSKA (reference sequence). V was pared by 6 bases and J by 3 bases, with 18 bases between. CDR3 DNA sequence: TGCAGTGCCTTGACGGGACGATTACCCAATCAGCCCCAGCATTTT. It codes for CSALTGRLPNQPQHF.

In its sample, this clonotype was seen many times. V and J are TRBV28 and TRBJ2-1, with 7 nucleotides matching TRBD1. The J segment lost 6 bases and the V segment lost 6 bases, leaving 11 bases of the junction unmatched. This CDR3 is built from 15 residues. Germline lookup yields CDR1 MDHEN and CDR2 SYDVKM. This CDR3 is CASSMTGLGRNEQFF. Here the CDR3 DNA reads TGTGCCAGCAGCATGACAGGGCTCGGACGCAATGAGCAGTTCTTC.

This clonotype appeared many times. The CDR3 nucleotides read TGTGCCAGCAGTGCACAGCTTAATGAAAAACTGTTTTTT. Translation gives CASSAQLNEKLFF. V usage is TRBV6-5 and J usage is TRBJ1-4; D ambiguous. The CDR3 loop spans 13 amino acids. Trimming pared 5 bases from V and 4 bases from J, leaving 8 bases between. The germline V gene has CDR1 MNHEY and CDR2 SVGAGI.

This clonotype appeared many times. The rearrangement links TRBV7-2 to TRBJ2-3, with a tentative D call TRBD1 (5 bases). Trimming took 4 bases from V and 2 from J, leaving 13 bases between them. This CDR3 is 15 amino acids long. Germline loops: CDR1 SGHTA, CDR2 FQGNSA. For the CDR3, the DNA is TGTGCCAGCAGCTGGGGCCGTGGGTTCACAGATACGCAGTATTTT. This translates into CASSWGRGFTDTQYF. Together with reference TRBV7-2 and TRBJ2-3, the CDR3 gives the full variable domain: GAGVSQSPSNKVTEKGKDVELRCDPISGHTALYWYRQSLGQGLEFLIYFQGNSAPDKSGLPSDRFSAERTGGSVSTLTIQRTQQEDSAVYLCASSWGRGFTDTQYFGPGTRLTVL.

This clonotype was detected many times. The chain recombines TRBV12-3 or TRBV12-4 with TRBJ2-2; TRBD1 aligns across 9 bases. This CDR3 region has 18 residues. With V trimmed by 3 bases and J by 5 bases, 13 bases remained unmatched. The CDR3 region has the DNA TGTGCCAGCAGTTTCTTTCCCCACACAGGGGGCGGTACCGGGGAGCTGTTTTTT. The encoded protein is CASSFFPHTGGGTGELFF.

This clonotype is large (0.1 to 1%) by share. The CDR3 reads CASSLGTNRNEQFF. DNA for the CDR3: TGTGCCAGCAGCTTAGGGACTAACAGAAATGAGCAGTTCTTC. V is TRBV7-8 and J is TRBJ2-1; TRBD2 is a possible D gene (6 bases). The CDR3 covers 14 residues. CDR1 is SGHVS and CDR2 is FQNEAQ in the germline V gene. The V and J ends lost 1 base and 7 bases respectively, with 11 bases between them. The full variable domain, its missing parts supplied by reference TRBV7-8 and TRBJ2-1, is GAGVSQSPRYKVAKRGQDVALRCDPISGHVSLFWYQQALGQGPEFLTYFQNEAQLDKSGLPSDRFFAERPEGSVSTLKIQRTQQEDSAVYLCASSLGTNRNEQFFGPGTRLTVL.

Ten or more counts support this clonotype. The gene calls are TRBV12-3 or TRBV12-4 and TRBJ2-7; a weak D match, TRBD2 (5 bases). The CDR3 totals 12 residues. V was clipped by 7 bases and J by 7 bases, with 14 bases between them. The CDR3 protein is CASTGWEREQYF. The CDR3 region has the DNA TGTGCCAGCACCGGCTGGGAGAGGGAGCAGTACTTC.

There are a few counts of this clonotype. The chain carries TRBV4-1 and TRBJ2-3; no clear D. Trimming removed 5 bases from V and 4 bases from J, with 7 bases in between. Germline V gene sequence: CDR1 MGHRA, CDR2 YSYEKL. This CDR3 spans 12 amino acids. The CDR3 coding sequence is TGCGCCAGCAGCAACGTCGCAGATACGCAGTATTTT. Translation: CASSNVADTQYF.

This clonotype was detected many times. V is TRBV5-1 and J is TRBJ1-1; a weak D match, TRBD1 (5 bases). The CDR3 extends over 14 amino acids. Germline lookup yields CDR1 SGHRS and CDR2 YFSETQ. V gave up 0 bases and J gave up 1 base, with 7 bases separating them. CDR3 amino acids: CASSLGGANTEAFF. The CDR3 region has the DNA TGCGCCAGCAGCTTGGGAGGGGCGAACACTGAAGCTTTCTTT.

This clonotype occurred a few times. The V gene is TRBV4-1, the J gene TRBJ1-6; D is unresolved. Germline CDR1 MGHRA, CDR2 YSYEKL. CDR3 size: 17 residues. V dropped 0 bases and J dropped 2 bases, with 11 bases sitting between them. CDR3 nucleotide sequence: TGCGCCAGCAGCCAAGATGAGGGCAGCCCCTATAATTCACCCCTCCACTTT. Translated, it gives CASSQDEGSPYNSPLHF.

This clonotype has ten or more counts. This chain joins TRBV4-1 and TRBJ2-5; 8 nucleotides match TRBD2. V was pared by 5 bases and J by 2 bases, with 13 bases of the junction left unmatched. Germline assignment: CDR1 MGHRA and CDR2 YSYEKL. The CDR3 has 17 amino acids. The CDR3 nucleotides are TGCGCCAGCAGCTGGACCCTCGGGGCGGGGGGACAAGAGACCCAGTACTTC. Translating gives CASSWTLGAGGQETQYF.

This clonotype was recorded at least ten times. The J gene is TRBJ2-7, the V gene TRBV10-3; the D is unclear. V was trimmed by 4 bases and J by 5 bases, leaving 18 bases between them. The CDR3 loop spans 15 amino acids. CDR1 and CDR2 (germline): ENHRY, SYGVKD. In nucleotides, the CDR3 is TGTGCCATCAGTGGAGGACGCCGACTGGTGAACGAGCAGTACTTC. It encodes CAISGGRRLVNEQYF.

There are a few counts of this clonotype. The DNA of the CDR3 is TGCGCCAGCAGCTTGGGTACTAGCGAACGCACAGATACGCAGTATTTT. Translating it yields CASSLGTSERTDTQYF. This sequence joins TRBV5-1 and TRBJ2-3, with 7 nucleotides matching TRBD2. CDR1 SGHRS and CDR2 YFSETQ come from the germline V gene. V lost 0 bases and J lost 1; bases outside the gene matches: 5. The CDR3 covers 16 residues.

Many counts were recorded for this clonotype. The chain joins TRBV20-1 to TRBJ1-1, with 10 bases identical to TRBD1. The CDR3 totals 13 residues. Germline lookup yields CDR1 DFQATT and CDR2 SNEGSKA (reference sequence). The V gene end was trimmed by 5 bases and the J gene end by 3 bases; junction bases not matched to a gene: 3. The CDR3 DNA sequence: TGCAGTGCTCCCGGGACAGGGGACACTGAAGCTTTCTTT. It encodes CSAPGTGDTEAFF.